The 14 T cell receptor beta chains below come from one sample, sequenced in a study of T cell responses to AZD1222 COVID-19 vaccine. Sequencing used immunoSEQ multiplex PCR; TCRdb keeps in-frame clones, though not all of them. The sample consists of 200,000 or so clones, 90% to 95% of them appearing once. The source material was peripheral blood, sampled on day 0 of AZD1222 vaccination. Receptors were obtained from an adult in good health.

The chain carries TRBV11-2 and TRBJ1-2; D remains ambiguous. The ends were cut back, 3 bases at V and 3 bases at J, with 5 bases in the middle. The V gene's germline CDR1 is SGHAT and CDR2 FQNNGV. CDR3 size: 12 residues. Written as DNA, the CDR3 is TGTGCCAGCAGCTTTCCCCACTATGGCTACACCTTC. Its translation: CASSFPHYGYTF. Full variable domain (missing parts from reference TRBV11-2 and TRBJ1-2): EAGVAQSPRYKIIEKRQSVAFWCNPISGHATLYWYQQILGQGPKLLIQFQNNGVVDDSQLPKDRFSAERLKGVDSTLKIQPAKLEDSAVYLCASSFPHYGYTFGSGTRLTVV.

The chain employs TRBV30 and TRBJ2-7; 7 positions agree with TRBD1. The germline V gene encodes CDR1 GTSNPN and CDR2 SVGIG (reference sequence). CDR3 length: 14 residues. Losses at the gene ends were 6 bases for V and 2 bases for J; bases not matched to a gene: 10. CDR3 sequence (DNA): TGTGCCTGTTTAAAGACAGGGAATACCTACGAGCAGTACTTC. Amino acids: CACLKTGNTYEQYF.

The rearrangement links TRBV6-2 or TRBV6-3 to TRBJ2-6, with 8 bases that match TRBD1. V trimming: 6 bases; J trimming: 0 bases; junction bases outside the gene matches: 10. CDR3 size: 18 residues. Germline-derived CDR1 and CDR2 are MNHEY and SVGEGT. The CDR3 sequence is CASSRRTGTSSGANVLTF. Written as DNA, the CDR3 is TGTGCCAGCAGCCGACGGACAGGGACAAGCTCTGGGGCCAACGTCCTGACTTTC.

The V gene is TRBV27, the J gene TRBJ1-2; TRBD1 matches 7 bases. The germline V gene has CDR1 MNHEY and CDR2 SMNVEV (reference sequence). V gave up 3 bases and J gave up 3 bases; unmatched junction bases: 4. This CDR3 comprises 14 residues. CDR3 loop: CASSFGQGDYGYTF. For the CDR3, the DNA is TGTGCCAGCAGTTTCGGGCAGGGGGACTATGGCTACACCTTC.

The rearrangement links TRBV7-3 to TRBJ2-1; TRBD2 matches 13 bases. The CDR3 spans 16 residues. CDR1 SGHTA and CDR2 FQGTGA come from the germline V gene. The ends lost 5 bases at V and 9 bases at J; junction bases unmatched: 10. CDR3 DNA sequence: TGTGCCAGCAGCCCGGAACTAGCGGGAGGGCGTGGTGAGCAGTTCTTC. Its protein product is CASSPELAGGRGEQFF.

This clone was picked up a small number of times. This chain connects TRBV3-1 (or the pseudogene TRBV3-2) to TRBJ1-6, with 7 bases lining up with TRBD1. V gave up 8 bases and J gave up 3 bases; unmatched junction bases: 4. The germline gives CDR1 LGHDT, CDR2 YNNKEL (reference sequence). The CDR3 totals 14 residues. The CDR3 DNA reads TGTGCCAGCGCGGGGACAGTCTATAATTCACCCCTCCACTTT. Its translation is CASAGTVYNSPLHF.

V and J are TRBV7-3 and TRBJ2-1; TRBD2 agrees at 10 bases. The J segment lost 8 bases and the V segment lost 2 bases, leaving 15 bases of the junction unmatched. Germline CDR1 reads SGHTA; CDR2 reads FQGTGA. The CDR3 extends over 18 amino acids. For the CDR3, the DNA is TGTGCCAGCAGCTTATGGTCTAGCGGGAGCCCTCCGGGGGATGAGCAGTTCTTC. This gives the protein CASSLWSSGSPPGDEQFF.

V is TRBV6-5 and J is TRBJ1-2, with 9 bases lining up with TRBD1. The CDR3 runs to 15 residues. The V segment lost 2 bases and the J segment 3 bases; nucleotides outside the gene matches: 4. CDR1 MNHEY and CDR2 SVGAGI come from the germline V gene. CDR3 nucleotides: TGTGCCAGCAGTTACGAACAGGGGGCATACTATGGCTACACCTTC. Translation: CASSYEQGAYYGYTF.

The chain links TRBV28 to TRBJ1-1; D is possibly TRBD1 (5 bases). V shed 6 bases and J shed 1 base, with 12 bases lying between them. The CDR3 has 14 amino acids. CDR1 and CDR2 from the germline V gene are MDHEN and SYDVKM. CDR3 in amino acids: CASSRGEWNTEAFF. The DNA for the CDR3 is TGTGCCAGCAGCCGAGGGGAGTGGAACACTGAAGCTTTCTTT.

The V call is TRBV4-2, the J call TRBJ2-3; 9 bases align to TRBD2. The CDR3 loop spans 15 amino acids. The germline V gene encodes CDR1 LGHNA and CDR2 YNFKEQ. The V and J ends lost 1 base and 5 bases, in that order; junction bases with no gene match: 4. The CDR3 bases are TGTGCCAGCAGCCAAGCACCGCGGGAGGGAGATACGCAGTATTTT. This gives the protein CASSQAPREGDTQYF.

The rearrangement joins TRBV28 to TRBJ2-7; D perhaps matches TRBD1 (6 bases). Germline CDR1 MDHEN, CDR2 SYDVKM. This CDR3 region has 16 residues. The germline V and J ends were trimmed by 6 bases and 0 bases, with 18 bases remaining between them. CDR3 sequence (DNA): TGTGCCAGCAGGAAGAACAGGGATTTCAGCTCCTACGAGCAGTACTTC. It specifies CASRKNRDFSSYEQYF.

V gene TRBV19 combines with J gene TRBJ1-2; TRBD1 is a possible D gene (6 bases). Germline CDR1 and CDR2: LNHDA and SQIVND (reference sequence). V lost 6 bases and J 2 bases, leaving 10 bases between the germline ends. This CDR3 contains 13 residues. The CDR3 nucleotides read TGTGCCAGTAGCCAGGACAGAAACTATGGCTACACCTTC. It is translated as CASSQDRNYGYTF.

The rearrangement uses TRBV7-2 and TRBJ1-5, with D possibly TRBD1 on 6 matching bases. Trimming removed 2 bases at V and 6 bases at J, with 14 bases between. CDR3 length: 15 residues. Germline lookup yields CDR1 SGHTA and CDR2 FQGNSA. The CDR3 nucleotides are TGTGCCAGCAGCTTACCTGGACAGCGGGGTCAGCCCCAGCATTTT. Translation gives CASSLPGQRGQPQHF. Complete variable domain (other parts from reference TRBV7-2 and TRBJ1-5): GAGVSQSPSNKVTEKGKDVELRCDPISGHTALYWYRQSLGQGLEFLIYFQGNSAPDKSGLPSDRFSAERTGGSVSTLTIQRTQQEDSAVYLCASSLPGQRGQPQHFGDGTRLSIL.

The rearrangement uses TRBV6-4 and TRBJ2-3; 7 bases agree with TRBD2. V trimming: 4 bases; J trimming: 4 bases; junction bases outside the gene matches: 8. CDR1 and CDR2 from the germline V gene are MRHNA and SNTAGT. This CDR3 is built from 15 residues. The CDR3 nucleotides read TGTGCCAGCAGTGTGGAGCGGGGAGGATCAGATACGCAGTATTTT. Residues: CASSVERGGSDTQYF.